This T cell receptor (beta chain) emerged from a study of blood T cell repertoires in COVID-19. In the study overall: Collection of acute and convalescent COVID-19 samples took place in the United States, Italy and Spain. From T cells, B-cell-depleted T cells, or PBMCs came the material, which was cDNA or gDNA.

Original handling: Estimation of nucleated cell counts relied on the amplification of reference gene primers. The repertoire was sequenced with immunoSEQ multiplex PCR; TCRdb's copy has only in-frame clones and lacks some. That table furnishes V, J and clone size, whereas the DNA furnished D and trimming. The table has roughly 69,000 clones, roughly 76% seen once. The V and J ends lost 2 bases and 0 bases respectively, with 8 bases between them. This CDR3 region has 14 residues. In germline, CDR1 is PRHDT, CDR2 FYEKMQ (reference sequence). This TCR came from a human donor in a cohort sampled during active COVID-19. The sequencing input was peripheral blood. This chain uses TRBV13 with TRBJ2-7; no clear D gene. CDR3 protein: CASSLSVFSYEQYF. CDR3 nucleotides: TGTGCCAGCAGCTTATCAGTTTTCTCCTACGAGCAGTACTTC.